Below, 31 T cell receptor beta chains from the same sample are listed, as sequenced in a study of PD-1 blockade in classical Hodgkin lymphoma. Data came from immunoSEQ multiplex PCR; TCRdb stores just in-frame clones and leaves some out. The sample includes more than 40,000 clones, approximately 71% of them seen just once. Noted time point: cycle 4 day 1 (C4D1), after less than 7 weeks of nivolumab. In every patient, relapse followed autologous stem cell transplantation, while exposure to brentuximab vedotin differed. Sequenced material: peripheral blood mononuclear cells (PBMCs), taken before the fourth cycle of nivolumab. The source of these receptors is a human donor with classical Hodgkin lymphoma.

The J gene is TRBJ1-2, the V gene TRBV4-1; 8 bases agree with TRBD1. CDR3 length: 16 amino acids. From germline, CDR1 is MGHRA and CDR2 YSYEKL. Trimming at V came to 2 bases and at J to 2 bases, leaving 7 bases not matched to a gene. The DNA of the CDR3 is TGCGCCAGCAGCCAAATCGACAGGGGATTAAACTATGGCTACACCTTC. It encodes CASSQIDRGLNYGYTF.

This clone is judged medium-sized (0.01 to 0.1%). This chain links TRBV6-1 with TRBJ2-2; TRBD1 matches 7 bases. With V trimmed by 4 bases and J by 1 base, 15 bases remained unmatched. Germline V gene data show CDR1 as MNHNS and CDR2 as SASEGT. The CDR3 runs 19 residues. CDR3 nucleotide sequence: TGTGCCAGCAGTGGTCCGGACGCCTGGACAGGAGTGAACACCGGGGAGCTGTTTTTT. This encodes CASSGPDAWTGVNTGELFF.

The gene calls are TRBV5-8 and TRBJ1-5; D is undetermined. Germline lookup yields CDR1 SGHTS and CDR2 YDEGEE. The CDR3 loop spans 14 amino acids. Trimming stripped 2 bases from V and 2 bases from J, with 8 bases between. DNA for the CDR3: TGTGCCAGCAGCTTACTCGGGGGCAATCAGCCCCAGCATTTT. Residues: CASSLLGGNQPQHF.

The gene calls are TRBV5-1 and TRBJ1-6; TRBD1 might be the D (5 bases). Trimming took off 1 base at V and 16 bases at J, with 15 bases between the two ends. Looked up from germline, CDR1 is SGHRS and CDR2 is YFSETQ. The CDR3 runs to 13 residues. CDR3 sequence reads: CASSLQRGQDLHF. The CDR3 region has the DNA TGCGCCAGCAGCTTGCAGAGGGGCCAAGATCTCCACTTT.

The CDR3 DNA reads TGTGCCAGCCGAGACGGGGGGTTAGGGCCCCTCCACTTT. Translating gives CASRDGGLGPLHF. The chain links TRBV4-2 to TRBJ1-6; D might be TRBD1 (5 bases). V was cut by 8 bases and J by 13 bases, with 18 bases left in between. CDR3 length: 13 residues. In germline, CDR1 is LGHNA, CDR2 YNFKEQ.

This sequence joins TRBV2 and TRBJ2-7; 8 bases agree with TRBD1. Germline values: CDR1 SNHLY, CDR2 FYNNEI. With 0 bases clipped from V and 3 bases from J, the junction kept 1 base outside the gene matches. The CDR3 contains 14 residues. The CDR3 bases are TGTGCCAGCAGTGAAGCGGGGACAGGCTACGAGCAGTACTTC. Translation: CASSEAGTGYEQYF. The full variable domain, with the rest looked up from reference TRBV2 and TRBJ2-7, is EPEVTQTPSHQVTQMGQEVILRCVPISNHLYFYWYRQILGQKVEFLVSFYNNEISEKSEIFDDQFSVERPDGSNFTLKIRSTKLEDSAMYFCASSEAGTGYEQYFGPGTRLTVT.

In DNA form, the CDR3 reads TGCAGCGTTGCTGGCGGTCAGGGGAGACAAGAGACCCAGTACTTC. Translating gives CSVAGGQGRQETQYF. The chain recombines TRBV29-1 with TRBJ2-5, with a weak D call TRBD1 (6 bases). The CDR3 loop spans 15 amino acids. Per the germline V gene, CDR1 is SQVTM and CDR2 is ANQGSEA. V lost 4 bases to trimming and J lost 2 bases, with 17 bases between them.

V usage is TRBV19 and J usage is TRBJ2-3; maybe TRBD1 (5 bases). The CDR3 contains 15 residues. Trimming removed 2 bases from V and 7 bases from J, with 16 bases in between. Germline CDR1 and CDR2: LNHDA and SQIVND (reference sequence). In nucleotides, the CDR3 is TGTGCCAGTAGTATATCCAGGGCCTTTGAAAATACGCAGTATTTT. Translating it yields CASSISRAFENTQYF.

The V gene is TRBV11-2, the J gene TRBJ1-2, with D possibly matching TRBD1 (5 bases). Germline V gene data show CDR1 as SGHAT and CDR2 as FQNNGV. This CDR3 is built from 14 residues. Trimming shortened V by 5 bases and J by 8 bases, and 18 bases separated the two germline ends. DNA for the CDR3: TGTGCCAGCAGCCCGAGCCCAGGGTTTGGAGGCTACACCTTC. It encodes CASSPSPGFGGYTF.

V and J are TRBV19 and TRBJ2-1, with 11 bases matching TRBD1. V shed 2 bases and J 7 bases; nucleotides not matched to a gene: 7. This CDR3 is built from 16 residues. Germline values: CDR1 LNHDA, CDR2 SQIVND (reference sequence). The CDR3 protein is CASSITGQGARNEQFF. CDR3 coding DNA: TGTGCCAGTAGTATAACAGGACAGGGGGCGAGGAATGAGCAGTTCTTC.

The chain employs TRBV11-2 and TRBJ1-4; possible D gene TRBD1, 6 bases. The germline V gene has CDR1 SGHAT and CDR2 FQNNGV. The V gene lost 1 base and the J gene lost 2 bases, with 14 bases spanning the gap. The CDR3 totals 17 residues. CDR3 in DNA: TGTGCCAGCAGCTTAGTAACAGGGCCGGGGACTAATGAAAAACTGTTTTTT. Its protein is CASSLVTGPGTNEKLFF.

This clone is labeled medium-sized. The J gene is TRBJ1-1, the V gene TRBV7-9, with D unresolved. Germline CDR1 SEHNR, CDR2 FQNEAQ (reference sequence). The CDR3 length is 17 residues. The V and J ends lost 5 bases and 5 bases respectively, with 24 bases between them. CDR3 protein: CASSPPGTRIRDTEAFF. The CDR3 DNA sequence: TGTGCCAGCAGCCCTCCGGGAACCAGGATAAGGGATACTGAAGCTTTCTTT.

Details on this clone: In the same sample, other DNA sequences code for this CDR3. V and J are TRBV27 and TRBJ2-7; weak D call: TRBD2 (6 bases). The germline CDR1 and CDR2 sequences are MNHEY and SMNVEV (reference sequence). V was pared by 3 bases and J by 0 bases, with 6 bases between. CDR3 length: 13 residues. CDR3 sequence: CASSLRGSYEQYF. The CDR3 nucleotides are TGTGCCAGCAGTTTGCGGGGCTCCTACGAGCAGTACTTC.

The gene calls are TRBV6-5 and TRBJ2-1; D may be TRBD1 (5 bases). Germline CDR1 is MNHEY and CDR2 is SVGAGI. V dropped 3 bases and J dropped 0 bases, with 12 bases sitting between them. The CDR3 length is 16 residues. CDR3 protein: CASSYSTARSYNEQFF. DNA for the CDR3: TGTGCCAGCAGTTATTCGACAGCCCGCTCCTACAATGAGCAGTTCTTC.

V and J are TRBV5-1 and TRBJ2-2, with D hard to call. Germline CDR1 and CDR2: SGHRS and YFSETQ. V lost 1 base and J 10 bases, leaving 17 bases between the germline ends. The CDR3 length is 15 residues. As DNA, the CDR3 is TGCGCCAGCAGCTTGCGTCAGACCGTCACGGCGGAGCTGTTTTTT. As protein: CASSLRQTVTAELFF. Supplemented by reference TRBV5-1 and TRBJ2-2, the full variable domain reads KAGVTQTPRYLIKTRGQQVTLSCSPISGHRSVSWYQQTPGQGLQFLFEYFSETQRNKGNFPGRFSGRQFSNSRSEMNVSTLELGDSALYLCASSLRQTVTAELFFGEGSRLTVL.

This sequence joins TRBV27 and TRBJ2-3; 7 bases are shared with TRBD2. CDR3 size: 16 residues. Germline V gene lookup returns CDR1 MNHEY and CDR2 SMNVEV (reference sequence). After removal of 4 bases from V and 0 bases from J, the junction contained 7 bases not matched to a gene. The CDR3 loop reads CASSSSLRGSTDTQYF. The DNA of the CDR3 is TGTGCCAGCAGTTCCTCTTTGCGGGGGAGCACAGATACGCAGTATTTT.

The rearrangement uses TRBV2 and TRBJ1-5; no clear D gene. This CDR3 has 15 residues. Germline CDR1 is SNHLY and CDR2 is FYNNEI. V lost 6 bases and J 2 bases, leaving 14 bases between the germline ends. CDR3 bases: TGTGCCAGCAGGGAGCAGAGTTATGGCAATCAGCCCCAGCATTTT. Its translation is CASREQSYGNQPQHF.

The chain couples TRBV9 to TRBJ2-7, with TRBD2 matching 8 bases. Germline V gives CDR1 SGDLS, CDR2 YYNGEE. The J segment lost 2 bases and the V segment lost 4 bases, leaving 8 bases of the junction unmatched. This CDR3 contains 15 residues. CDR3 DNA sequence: TGTGCCAGCAGCCCGCAGGGGCGGGGGGCCTACGAGCAGTACTTC. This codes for CASSPQGRGAYEQYF.

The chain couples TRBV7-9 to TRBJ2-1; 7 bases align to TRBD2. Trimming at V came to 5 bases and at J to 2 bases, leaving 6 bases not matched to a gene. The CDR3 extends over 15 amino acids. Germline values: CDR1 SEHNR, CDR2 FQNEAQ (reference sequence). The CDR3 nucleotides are TGTGCCAGCAGCCCAACCAGCGGGGCCTACAATGAGCAGTTCTTC. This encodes CASSPTSGAYNEQFF.

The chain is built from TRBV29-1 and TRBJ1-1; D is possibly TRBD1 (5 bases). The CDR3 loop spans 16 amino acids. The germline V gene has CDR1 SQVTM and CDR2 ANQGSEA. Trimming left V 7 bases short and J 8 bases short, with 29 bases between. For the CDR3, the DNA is TGCAGCGCCAAGGGGTTGGGAAGGTCACAAGGTGAGGAAGCTTTCTTT. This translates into CSAKGLGRSQGEEAFF.

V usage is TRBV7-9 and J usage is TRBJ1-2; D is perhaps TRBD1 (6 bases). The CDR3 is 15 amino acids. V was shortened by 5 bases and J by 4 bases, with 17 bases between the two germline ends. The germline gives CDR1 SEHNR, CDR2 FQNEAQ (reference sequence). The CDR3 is CASSVNRDISYGYTF. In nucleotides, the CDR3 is TGTGCCAGCAGCGTTAACCGGGACATCTCCTATGGCTACACCTTC.

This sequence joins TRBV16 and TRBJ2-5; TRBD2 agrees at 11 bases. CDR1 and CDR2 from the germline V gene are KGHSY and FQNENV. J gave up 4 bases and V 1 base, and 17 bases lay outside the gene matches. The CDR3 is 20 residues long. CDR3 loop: CASSQFARSISGGAGETQYF. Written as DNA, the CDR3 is TGTGCCAGCAGCCAATTCGCTCGGAGTATTAGCGGGGGGGCCGGAGAGACCCAGTACTTC.

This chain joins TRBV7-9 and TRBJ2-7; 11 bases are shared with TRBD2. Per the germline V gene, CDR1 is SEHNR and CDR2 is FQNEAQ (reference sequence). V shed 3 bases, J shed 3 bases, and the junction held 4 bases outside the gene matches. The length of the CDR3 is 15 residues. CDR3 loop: CASSFTSGGLYEQYF. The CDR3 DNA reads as TGTGCCAGCAGCTTCACTAGCGGGGGACTCTACGAGCAGTACTTC.

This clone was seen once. CDR3 residues: CASSTGTGGGETQYF. The DNA of the CDR3 is TGTGCCAGTAGTACGGGGACAGGGGGCGGGGAGACCCAGTACTTC. This chain joins TRBV19 and TRBJ2-5; 12 nucleotides align to TRBD1. The CDR3 is made up of 15 amino acids. Germline lookup yields CDR1 LNHDA and CDR2 SQIVND (reference sequence). J was trimmed by 5 bases and V by 4 bases; bases with no gene match: 5.

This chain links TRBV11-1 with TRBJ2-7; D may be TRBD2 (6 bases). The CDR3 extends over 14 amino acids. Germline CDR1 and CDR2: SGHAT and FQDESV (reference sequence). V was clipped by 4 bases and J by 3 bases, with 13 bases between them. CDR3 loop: CASSSRDSNYEQYF. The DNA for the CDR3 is TGTGCCAGCAGCTCCCGGGACTCTAACTACGAGCAGTACTTC.

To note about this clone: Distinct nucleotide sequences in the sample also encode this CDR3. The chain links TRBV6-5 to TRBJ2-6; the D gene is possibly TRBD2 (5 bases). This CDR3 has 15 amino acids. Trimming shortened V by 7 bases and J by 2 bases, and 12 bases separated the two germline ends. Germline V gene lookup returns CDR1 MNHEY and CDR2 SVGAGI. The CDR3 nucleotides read TGTGCCAGCACCCAGGCCGGGGCTGGGGCCAACGTCCTGACTTTC. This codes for CASTQAGAGANVLTF.

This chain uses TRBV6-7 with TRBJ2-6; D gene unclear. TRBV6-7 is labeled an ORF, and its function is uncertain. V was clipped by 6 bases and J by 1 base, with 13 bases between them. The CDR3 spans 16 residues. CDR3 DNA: TGTGCCAGCAGCAACCTACCACCTTCTGGGGCCAACGTCCTGACTTTC. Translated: CASSNLPPSGANVLTF.

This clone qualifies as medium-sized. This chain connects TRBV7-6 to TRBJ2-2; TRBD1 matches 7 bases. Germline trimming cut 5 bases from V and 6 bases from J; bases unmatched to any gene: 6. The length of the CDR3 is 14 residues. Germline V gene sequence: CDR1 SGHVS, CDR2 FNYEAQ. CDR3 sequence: CASSASGGAGELFF. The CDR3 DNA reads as TGTGCCAGCAGCGCCTCAGGGGGTGCCGGGGAGCTGTTTTTT.

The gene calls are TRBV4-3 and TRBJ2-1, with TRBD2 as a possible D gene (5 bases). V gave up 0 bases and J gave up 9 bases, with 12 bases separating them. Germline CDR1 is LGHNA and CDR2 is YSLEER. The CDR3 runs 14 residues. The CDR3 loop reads CASSQDEGAFEQFF. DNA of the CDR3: TGCGCCAGCAGCCAAGATGAGGGAGCGTTTGAGCAGTTCTTC.

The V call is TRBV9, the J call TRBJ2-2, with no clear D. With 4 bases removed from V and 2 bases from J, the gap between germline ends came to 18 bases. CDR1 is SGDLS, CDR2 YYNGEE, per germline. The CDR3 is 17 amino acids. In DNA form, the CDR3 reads TGTGCCAGCAGCCCATCCCCGGGCTCCCGTAACACCGGGGAGCTGTTTTTT. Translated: CASSPSPGSRNTGELFF.

The CDR3 nucleotides read TGTGCCAGCAGCTTACGGGGGGCCAGGGTGACAGATACGCAGTATTTT. As protein: CASSLRGARVTDTQYF. This sequence joins TRBV11-2 and TRBJ2-3; the D gene is possibly TRBD2 (7 bases). Between the trimmed V and J ends, which lost 2 bases and 3 bases, there was a span of 15 bases. The V gene's germline CDR1 is SGHAT and CDR2 FQNNGV. The CDR3 runs to 16 residues.